These 15 T cell receptor beta chains share one sample of origin, sequenced in a study of prognosis after radiotherapy for stage I lung cancer. TCR beta CDR3 was amplified from genomic DNA by two-round multiplex PCR. The first round of PCR was done with primers that matched each TRBV and TRBJ gene. Each CDR3 protein gets one entry after TCRdb re-called the multiplex PCR reads with MiXCR. This table has about 15,000 distinct CDR3 sequences, around 42% appearing once. The sample consisted of PBMCs, taken before or after stereotactic body radiation therapy (not recorded which). The receptors were sampled from a donor at least 50 years old with non-small cell lung cancer.

This clonotype was observed many times. The chain uses TRBV7-6 and TRBJ2-7; TRBD2 agrees at 13 bases. This CDR3 spans 16 amino acids. Unmatched junction bases numbered 10, after V lost 5 bases and J lost 6 bases. Germline values: CDR1 SGHVS, CDR2 FNYEAQ. DNA for the CDR3: TGTGCCAGCAGCCCCGGACTAGCGGGGGAGGTAGGCGAGCAGTACTTC. It yields the protein CASSPGLAGEVGEQYF. Variable domain in full (rest from reference TRBV7-6 and TRBJ2-7): GAGVSQSPRYKVTKRGQDVALRCDPISGHVSLYWYRQALGQGPEFLTYFNYEAQQDKSGLPNDRFSAERPEGSISTLTIQRTEQRDSAMYRCASSPGLAGEVGEQYFGPGTRLTVT.

Points on this clonotype: With a far larger clone one base away, a read error is the likely cause. The chain recombines TRBV6-5 with TRBJ1-5; D unresolved. This CDR3 is built from 14 residues. From germline, CDR1 is MNHEY and CDR2 SVGAGI. Trimming cost V 7 bases and J 3 bases, with 13 bases left between them. CDR3 in DNA: TGTGCCAGCATACTACCGGGCCTCAATCAGCCCCAGCATTTT. This sequence encodes CASILPGLNQPQHF.

This clonotype was seen repeatedly, ten times or more. The gene calls are TRBV12-3 or TRBV12-4 and TRBJ1-1; a weak D match, TRBD1 (6 bases). The length of the CDR3 is 15 residues. The V and J ends lost 1 base and 6 bases respectively, with 15 bases between them. In DNA, the CDR3 is TGTGCCAGCAGTTTAGGATCGGGACAAGCCGCTGAAGCTTTCTTT. Residues: CASSLGSGQAAEAFF.

As to this clonotype: One end of the junction is discordant with germline, which a read error may explain. The rearrangement links TRBV11-2 to TRBJ2-7, with a weak D call TRBD2 (6 bases). The CDR3 consists of 15 residues. The V gene's germline CDR1 is SGHAT and CDR2 FQNNGV. The CDR3 here is CANSLDPGRSYEQYF. The CDR3 region has the DNA TGTGCCAACAGCTTAGACCCCGGGAGATCATACGAGCAGTACTTC.

The sample holds many counts of this clonotype. The chain has TRBV7-2 and TRBJ1-1; 8 bases map to TRBD1. Germline V gene data show CDR1 as SGHTA and CDR2 as FQGNSA. The CDR3 is 14 residues long. V dropped 5 bases and J dropped 7; count of bases not matched to a gene: 9. The CDR3 coding sequence is TGTGCCAGCAGCCTACCCTACAGGGGGGTTGAAGCTTTCTTT. Protein sequence: CASSLPYRGVEAFF. Filled out from reference TRBV7-2 and TRBJ1-1, the complete variable domain reads GAGVSQSPSNKVTEKGKDVELRCDPISGHTALYWYRQSLGQGLEFLIYFQGNSAPDKSGLPSDRFSAERTGGSVSTLTIQRTQQEDSAVYLCASSLPYRGVEAFFGQGTRLTVV.

This clonotype was counted at least ten times. This chain connects TRBV20-1 to TRBJ1-5; D is uncertain. The CDR3 contains 12 residues. In germline, CDR1 is DFQATT, CDR2 SNEGSKA (reference sequence). V shed 4 bases and J shed 3 bases, with 7 bases lying between them. CDR3: CSATGNNQPQHF. DNA of the CDR3: TGCAGTGCTACGGGGAACAATCAGCCCCAGCATTTT.

The V and J genes are TRBV30 and TRBJ1-4; D is uncertain. CDR3 length: 12 amino acids. Looked up from germline, CDR1 is GTSNPN and CDR2 is SVGIG (reference sequence). The CDR3, as DNA: TGTGCTCACCATCGGTTGGGCGAAAAACTGTTTTTT. This codes for CAHHRLGEKLFF.

Ten or more counts support this clonotype. The chain combines TRBV5-5 with TRBJ2-7; 9 bases match TRBD1. J lost 0 bases, V lost 3 bases, and 4 bases had no gene match. The germline V gene encodes CDR1 SGHKS and CDR2 YYEKEE (reference sequence). CDR3 length: 15 amino acids. In DNA, the CDR3 is TGTGCCAGCAGCTCACAGGGGGCGAGCTCCTACGAGCAGTACTTC. Its protein product is CASSSQGASSYEQYF.

The gene calls are TRBV19 and TRBJ1-1; 9 nucleotides line up with TRBD1. V trimming: 6 bases; J trimming: 4 bases; junction bases outside the gene matches: 15. Germline V gives CDR1 LNHDA, CDR2 SQIVND (reference sequence). This CDR3 is 17 amino acids long. The CDR3 DNA sequence: TGTGCCAGTAGAACTACTGGGACAGGGCGTTTAGGCACTGAAGCTTTCTTT. This gives the protein CASRTTGTGRLGTEAFF.

Comments on this clonotype: A far more abundant clone sits one base away, making this likely a read error. V gene TRBV6-9 combines with J gene TRBJ2-1; 7 bases are a match to TRBD2. After removal of 3 bases from V and 7 bases from J, the junction contained 12 bases not matched to a gene. CDR3 length: 16 residues. CDR1 and CDR2 from the germline V gene are MNHGY and SVAAGI. CDR3 nucleotide sequence: TGTGCCAGCAGTTACCGCGGACTATCGGGAGGTAATGAGCAGTTCTTC. As protein: CASSYRGLSGGNEQFF.

Remarks on this clonotype: This is likely an artifact of a read error, given a far larger clone one base away. This sequence joins TRBV6-2 or TRBV6-3 and TRBJ2-3; TRBD2 is a possible D gene (6 bases). The germline V gene has CDR1 MNHEY and CDR2 SVGEGT. V was pared by 7 bases and J by 7 bases, with 18 bases between. This CDR3 contains 14 residues. The CDR3 bases are TGTGCCAGCATTGAAGCGTTAGGGAGGTATACGCAGTATTTT. It is translated as CASIEALGRYTQYF.

Many counts were recorded for this clonotype. The rearrangement uses TRBV19 and TRBJ2-7, with 9 bases lining up with TRBD2. Germline CDR1 and CDR2: LNHDA and SQIVND (reference sequence). The V segment lost 3 bases and the J segment 3 bases; nucleotides outside the gene matches: 3. The CDR3 is 14 amino acids. For the CDR3, the DNA is TGTGCCAGTAGTATTGGGACTAGCAACTACGAGCAGTACTTC. It yields the protein CASSIGTSNYEQYF.

V and J are TRBV11-2 and TRBJ2-7, with D perhaps TRBD1 (6 bases). The CDR3 is made up of 13 amino acids. Germline lookup yields CDR1 SGHAT and CDR2 FQNNGV. Trimming pared 0 bases from V and 3 bases from J, leaving 6 bases between. The CDR3 nucleotides read TGTGCCAGCAGCTTAGAGACAGGCTACGAGCAGTACTTC. Encoded protein: CASSLETGYEQYF.

Comments on this clonotype: The junction departs from the called germline gene at one end, perhaps through a read error. The chain carries TRBV5-4 and TRBJ2-7, with a weak D call TRBD1 (5 bases). Germline V gene data show CDR1 as SGHNT and CDR2 as YYREEE (reference sequence). The CDR3 extends over 12 amino acids. CDR3 in DNA: TGTGCCAGCAGCTTGGGACAGTACGAGAAGTACTTC. This encodes CASSLGQYEKYF.

At least ten counts were recorded for this clonotype. The rearrangement uses TRBV9 and TRBJ1-1; D is unresolved. Germline CDR1 reads SGDLS; CDR2 reads YYNGEE. The CDR3 totals 13 residues. V lost 4 bases and J 4 bases, leaving 11 bases between the germline ends. CDR3 nucleotide sequence: TGTGCCAGCAGCCCAAGTTGGGGCACTGAAGCTTTCTTT. As protein: CASSPSWGTEAFF.